Listed below are T cell receptor beta chains from one sample, sequenced in a study of read filtering for tumor transcriptome and immune sequencing. One entry per CDR3 protein, called by TCRdb with MiXCR from the reads. The sample yields around 130,000 distinct CDR3 sequences, over 10% seen once. Material for sequencing was a population of CD138-negative cells sorted from bone marrow. The receptors derive from a donor at least 40 years old with multiple myeloma. CDR3s include the opening cysteine and the closing phenylalanine or tryptophan. A D gene is named only where the DNA matches it firmly. The size of a clone is reported for some rows only, either as once, few or many, or as a class for expanded clones.

TRBJ2-1 | . | TRBV9 | few | TGTGCCAGCAGCGGAATAACGGATGAGCAGTTCTTC | CASSGITDEQFF
TRBJ1-1 | . | TRBV6-2/TRBV6-3 | . | TGTGCCGGCAGTTACTCGACTATGAACACTGAAGCTTCCTTT | CAGSYSTMNTEASF
TRBJ2-4 | TRBD2 | TRBV7-9 | many | TGTGCCAGCAGCCCGGGGACTAGCGGGGGAGGGAACATTCAGTACTTC | CASSPGTSGGGNIQYF
TRBJ2-1 | TRBD1 | TRBV6-5 | many | TGTGCCAGCAGTCTCGGACAGGGGATGAAGAGTGAGCAGTTCTTC | CASSLGQGMKSEQFF
TRBJ2-7 | . | TRBV20-1 | many | TGCAGTGCTAAGGGGGGGACAGTCTACGAGCAGTACTTC | CSAKGGTVYEQYF
TRBJ2-1 | TRBD1 | TRBV6-5 | many | TGTGCCAGCAGCCTACAGGGGGCGCGGTACAATGAGCAGTTCTTC | CASSLQGARYNEQFF
TRBJ1-1 | . | TRBV29-1 | many | TGCAGCGTTGATTTCAGAGCTTCTGAAGCTTTCTTT | CSVDFRASEAFF
TRBJ2-3 | TRBD2 | TRBV9 | many | TGTGCCAGCAGCGCCAAGACTAGCGGCCTCACAGATACGCAGTATTTT | CASSAKTSGLTDTQYF
TRBJ1-5 | . | TRBV30 | many | TGTGCCTGGAGTGGGTCTAGCAATCAGCCCCAGCATTTT | CAWSGSSNQPQHF
TRBJ2-5 | . | TRBV7-9 | many | TGTGCCAGCAGCTGGGTGTTCGGAGAGACCCAGTACTTC | CASSWVFGETQYF
TRBJ2-3 | . | TRBV9 | many | TGTGCCAGCAGCGTAGGGAGCGGGCCCACAGATACGCAGTATTTT | CASSVGSGPTDTQYF
TRBJ1-6 | TRBD1 | TRBV7-2 | many | TGTGCCAGCAGCACGCAGGACAGGTCCTATAATTCACCCCTCCACTTT | CASSTQDRSYNSPLHF
TRBJ1-1 | TRBD1 | TRBV27 | . | TGTGCCAGCACGGGACAGGGCACCTTTGAAGCTTTCTTT | CASTGQGTFEAFF
TRBJ2-1 | TRBD2 | TRBV11-3 | many | TGTGCCAGCAGCTCCTCAGCGGGAGTTATTGAGCAGTTCTTC | CASSSSAGVIEQFF
TRBJ2-2 | . | TRBV11-2 | few | TGTGCCAGCAGTAGATGGGTCGGGGAGCTGTTTTTT | CASSRWVGELFF
TRBJ2-1 | TRBD2 | TRBV5-1 | many | TGCGCCAGCAGCCCCCGAGGGACTAGCGTCTCCTTCTCCTACAATGAGCAGTTCTTC | CASSPRGTSVSFSYNEQFF
TRBJ2-1 | . | TRBV19 | many | TGTGCCAGTAGTCGGGACGTGATCAATGAGCAGTTCTTC | CASSRDVINEQFF
TRBJ2-1 | TRBD2 | TRBV5-1 | many | TGCGCCAGCAGGGACCGTAGCGGGAGGAGGTCCTACAATGAGCAGTTCTTC | CASRDRSGRRSYNEQFF
TRBJ2-5 | . | TRBV4-1 | . | TGCGCCAGCAGCCTTTGGAGGACCGGAGGGACCCAGTACTTC | CASSLWRTGGTQYF
TRBJ2-7 | . | TRBV20-1 | many | TGCAGTGCAGGGACGGCCTCCTACGAGCAGTACTTC | CSAGTASYEQYF
TRBJ2-7 | TRBD2 | TRBV19 | few | TGTGCCAGTAGTCCCAGGGGTAGCGGGAGCTACGAGCAGTACTTC | CASSPRGSGSYEQYF
TRBJ2-2 | . | TRBV19 | many | TGTGCCAGTAGTCCCTACGAGAACACCGGGGAGCTGTTTTTT | CASSPYENTGELFF
TRBJ2-7 | . | TRBV5-5 | many | TGTGCCAGCAGATCTGGGCACCGGGACGTCTACGAGCAGTACTTC | CASRSGHRDVYEQYF
TRBJ2-7 | TRBD2 | TRBV7-9 | . | TGTGCCAGCAACTCCCTGAGCGGGGGACGGGACGAGCGGTACTTC | CASNSLSGGRDERYF
TRBJ2-7 | TRBD2 | TRBV5-5 | . | TGTGCCAGCAGCTTCGGCGGGAGCGTATACGCCTACGAGCAGTACTTC | CASSFGGSVYAYEQYF
TRBJ2-7 | . | TRBV20-1 | many | TGCAGTGCTAGAGGGAAGGGGCCCCATCGGTACGAGCAGTACTTC | CSARGKGPHRYEQYF
TRBJ1-2 | . | TRBV14 | many | TGTGCCAGCAGCCATTCCCCGAAGGTAGGCAGGATGGCCTCTGGCTACACCTTC | CASSHSPKVGRMASGYTF
TRBJ2-1 | . | TRBV7-3 | many | TGTGCCAGCAGCTTAAATCACAGGGAAAGCTCCTACAATGAGCAGTTCTTC | CASSLNHRESSYNEQFF
TRBJ1-5 | . | TRBV5-1 | many | TGCGCCAGCAGCTTGGCCGGGACTAGCAATCAGCCCCAGCATTTT | CASSLAGTSNQPQHF
TRBJ2-2 | TRBD2 | TRBV7-9 | . | TGTGCCAGCAGCTTGAGCGGGAGTGGTACCGGGAATCTGTTTTTT | CASSLSGSGTGNLFF
TRBJ2-2 | TRBD2 | TRBV5-1 | many | TGCGCCAGCAGCTTCCTAGCGGGAGAAGTCGGGGAGCTGTTTTTT | CASSFLAGEVGELFF
TRBJ2-3 | . | TRBV29-1 | many | TGCAGCGTCCACCCTAGACAGACAGATACGCAGTATTTT | CSVHPRQTDTQYF
TRBJ2-1 | . | TRBV7-9 | many | TGTGCCAGCAGCTTCACCGGGACTCCATCCAATGAGCAGTTCTTC | CASSFTGTPSNEQFF
TRBJ1-5 | TRBD1 | TRBV10-3 | many | TGTGCCATCTGGACAGGGGGTTACAATCAGCCCCAGCATTTT | CAIWTGGYNQPQHF
TRBJ1-1 | . | TRBV5-1 | few | TGCGCCAGCAGCCAACCAGAGGACGCGAACACTGAAGCTTTCTTT | CASSQPEDANTEAFF
TRBJ1-3 | . | TRBV25-1 | many | TGTGCCTGCAACTCTGGAAACACCATATATTTT | CACNSGNTIYF
TRBJ2-1 | TRBD2 | TRBV29-1 | many | TGCAGCGGAGCGGCGCGGGAGATTGAGCAGTTCTTC | CSGAAREIEQFF
TRBJ1-1 | . | TRBV19 | many | TGTGCCAGTAGTTCGGATGGGGGGCTGAGCACTGAAGCTTTCTTT | CASSSDGGLSTEAFF
TRBJ2-7 | TRBD2 | TRBV30 | . | TGTGCCTGGAGACTAGGACTAGCGCCGGGCGAGCAGTACTTC | CAWRLGLAPGEQYF
TRBJ2-3 | . | TRBV7-9 | few | TGTGCCAGCGGCGGGGGCACAGATACGCAGTATTTT | CASGGGTDTQYF
TRBJ2-6 | . | TRBV4-3 | many | TGCGCCAGCAGCCAAGATGTAAGTCGGGAAATTGCTGGGGCCAACGTCCTGACTTTC | CASSQDVSREIAGANVLTF
TRBJ1-4 | TRBD1 | TRBV19 | many | TGTGCCAGTAGACCCTTACCGGGACAGGGGATAGCAACTAATGAAAAACTGTTTTTT | CASRPLPGQGIATNEKLFF
TRBJ2-2 | TRBD1 | TRBV20-1 | many | TGCAGTGCTAGGGGGACAGGGGGCTATGGGGAGCTGTTTTTT | CSARGTGGYGELFF